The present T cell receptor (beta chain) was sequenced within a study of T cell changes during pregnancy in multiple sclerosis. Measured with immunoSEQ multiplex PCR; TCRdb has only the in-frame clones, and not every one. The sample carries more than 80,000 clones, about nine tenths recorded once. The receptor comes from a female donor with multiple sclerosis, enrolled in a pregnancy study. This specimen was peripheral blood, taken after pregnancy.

CDR3 protein: CASSVSTMDTQYF. The CDR3 nucleotides are TGTGCCAGCAGCGTCTCTACGATGGATACGCAGTATTTT. The chain recombines TRBV9 with TRBJ2-3; D uncertain. The CDR3 consists of 13 residues. CDR1 SGDLS and CDR2 YYNGEE come from the germline V gene. V was pared by 2 bases and J by 6 bases, with 10 bases between.